This T cell receptor (beta chain) was sequenced for a study of blood T cell repertoires in COVID-19. The wider study: Collection of acute and convalescent COVID-19 samples took place in the United States, Italy and Spain. PBMCs, B-cell-depleted T cells, or T cells were the source of the cDNA or gDNA that made up the material.

The table lists this clone with a count of one. The repertoire was sequenced with immunoSEQ multiplex PCR; TCRdb's copy has only in-frame clones and lacks some. Of about 150,000 clones listed, about 88% are singletons. Trimming cost V 5 bases and J 4 bases; bases outside gene matches: 14. Germline CDR1 and CDR2: MNHEY and SMNVEV (reference sequence). CDR3 length: 18 residues. The TCR was taken from a woman at least 80 years old with COVID-19, enrolled during active disease. The sequencing input was peripheral blood. The chain joins TRBV27 to TRBJ2-3, with TRBD2 identical over 11 bases. CDR3 region: CASSPFRVAGGRADTQYF. CDR3 coding DNA: TGTGCCAGCAGTCCCTTCCGGGTAGCGGGAGGGCGCGCAGATACGCAGTATTTT.